Below, one T cell receptor beta chain is given with its context. The data were produced by immunoSEQ multiplex PCR, yet TCRdb's version contains in-frame clones alone and is incomplete. The sample contains hundreds of thousands of clones, approximately 88% of which appear only once. Treatment given: some 19 received Ad26.COV2.S at low or high dose, single or two shots; about 5 received placebo; per-sample allocation not given. On day 63 after the first injection, vaccine and placebo recipients gave samples. The germline V gene has CDR1 MRHNA and CDR2 SNTAGT. V was shortened by 8 bases and J by 6 bases, with 15 bases between the two germline ends. The CDR3 has 13 residues. The entry originates in a study of Ad26.COV2.S vaccination and SARS-CoV-2 variants.

The genes are TRBV6-4 and TRBJ2-3; D is possibly TRBD2 (5 bases). Material: peripheral blood, obtained in a trial of Ad26.COV2.S vaccine versus placebo. The receptor was derived from a person between 18 and 60 years old who received the Ad26.COV2.S COVID-19 vaccine or a placebo. The CDR3 DNA is TGTGCCAGCGCCCGGGAAATTGGGGATACGCAGTATTTT. Protein product: CASAREIGDTQYF.